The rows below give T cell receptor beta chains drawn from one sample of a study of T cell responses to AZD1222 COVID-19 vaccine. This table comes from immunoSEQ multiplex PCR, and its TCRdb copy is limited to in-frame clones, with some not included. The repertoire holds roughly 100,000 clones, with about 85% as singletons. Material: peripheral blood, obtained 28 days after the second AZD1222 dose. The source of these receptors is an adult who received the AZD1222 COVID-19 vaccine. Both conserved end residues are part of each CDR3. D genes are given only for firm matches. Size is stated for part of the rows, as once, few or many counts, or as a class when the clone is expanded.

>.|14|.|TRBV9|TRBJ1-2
CASSVATGLYGYTF
TGTGCCAGCAGCGTAGCTACAGGGCTCTATGGCTACACCTTC
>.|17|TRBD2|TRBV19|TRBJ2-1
CASSMRGARFSYNEQFF
TGTGCCAGTAGTATGCGGGGGGCCAGATTCTCCTACAATGAGCAGTTCTTC
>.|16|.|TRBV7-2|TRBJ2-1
CASSLGVGPSYNEQFF
TGTGCCAGCAGCTTAGGGGTGGGCCCTTCCTACAATGAGCAGTTCTTC
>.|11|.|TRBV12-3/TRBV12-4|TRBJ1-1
CASSLDTEAFF
TGTGCCAGCAGTTTAGACACTGAAGCTTTCTTT
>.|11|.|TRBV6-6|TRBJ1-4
CAGGSNEKLFF
TGTGCCGGAGGCTCCAATGAAAAACTGTTTTTT
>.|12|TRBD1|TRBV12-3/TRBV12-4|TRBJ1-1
CASSLTGGEAFF
TGTGCCAGCAGTTTAACAGGGGGTGAAGCTTTCTTT
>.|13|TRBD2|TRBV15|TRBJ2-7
CATSRALADEQYF
TGTGCCACCAGCAGGGCCCTAGCGGACGAGCAGTACTTC
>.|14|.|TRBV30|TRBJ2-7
CAWSKDGGYGEQYF
TGTGCCTGGAGTAAGGACGGTGGGTACGGCGAGCAGTACTTC
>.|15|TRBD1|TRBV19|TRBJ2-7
CASSIDTGTGYEQYF
TGTGCCAGTAGTATAGATACCGGGACAGGCTACGAGCAGTACTTC
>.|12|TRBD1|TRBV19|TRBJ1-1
CASRTGGPEAFF
TGTGCCAGTAGAACAGGGGGCCCTGAAGCTTTCTTT
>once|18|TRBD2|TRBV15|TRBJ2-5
CATSREGLAGVGRETQYF
TGTGCCACCAGCAGAGAGGGACTAGCGGGAGTGGGTAGAGAGACCCAGTACTTC
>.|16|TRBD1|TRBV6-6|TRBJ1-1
CASSYSLGQGRTEAFF
TGTGCCAGCAGTTACTCGTTGGGACAGGGAAGGACTGAAGCTTTCTTT
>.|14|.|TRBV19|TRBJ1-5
CASSIDRINQPQHF
TGTGCCAGTAGTATAGACAGGATCAATCAGCCCCAGCATTTT
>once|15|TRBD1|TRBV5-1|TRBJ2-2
CASSSRDRGTGELFF
TGCGCCAGCAGCTCGAGGGACAGAGGCACCGGGGAGCTGTTTTTT
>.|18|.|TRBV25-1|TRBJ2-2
CASSELYPATGSPGELFF
TGTGCCAGCAGTGAATTATACCCCGCAACAGGGTCCCCCGGGGAGCTGTTTTTT
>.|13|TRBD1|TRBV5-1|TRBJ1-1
CASRGQTNTEAFF
TGCGCCAGCAGGGGACAGACCAACACTGAAGCTTTCTTT
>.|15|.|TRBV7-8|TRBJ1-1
CASSLIPGLNTEAFF
TGTGCCAGCAGCTTAATTCCGGGCTTGAACACTGAAGCTTTCTTT
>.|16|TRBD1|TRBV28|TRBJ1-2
CASSLLEADRVFGYTF
TGTGCCAGCAGTTTATTAGAAGCGGACAGGGTCTTTGGCTACACCTTC
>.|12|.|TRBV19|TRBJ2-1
CASNDGYNEQFF
TGTGCCAGTAATGACGGATACAATGAGCAGTTCTTC
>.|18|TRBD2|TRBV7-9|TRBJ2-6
CASSLPGLAVSGANVLTF
TGTGCCAGCAGCTTACCAGGACTAGCGGTCTCTGGGGCCAACGTCCTGACTTTC
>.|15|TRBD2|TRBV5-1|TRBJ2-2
CASSLVSGRSGELFF
TGCGCCAGCAGCTTGGTGAGCGGGAGATCCGGGGAGCTGTTTTTT
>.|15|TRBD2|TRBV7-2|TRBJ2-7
CASSPTSGSPYEQYF
TGTGCCAGCAGCCCCACTAGCGGGAGTCCCTACGAGCAGTACTTC
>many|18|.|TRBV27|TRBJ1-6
CASSPSQRGMGYNSPLHF
TGTGCCAGCAGTCCGTCTCAAAGGGGTATGGGCTATAATTCACCCCTCCACTTT
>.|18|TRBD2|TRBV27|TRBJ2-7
CATKFMGTSAEVAYEQYF
TGTGCCACCAAGTTTATGGGGACTAGCGCGGAGGTCGCCTACGAGCAGTACTTC
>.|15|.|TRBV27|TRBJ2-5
CASSLWEGGDETQYF
TGTGCCAGCAGTTTATGGGAGGGGGGAGATGAGACCCAGTACTTC
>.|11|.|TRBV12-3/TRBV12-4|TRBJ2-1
CASSFVGEQFF
TGTGCCAGCAGTTTTGTAGGTGAGCAGTTCTTC
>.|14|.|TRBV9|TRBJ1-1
CASSRRTENTEAFF
TGTGCCAGCAGCAGGCGGACAGAGAACACTGAAGCTTTCTTT
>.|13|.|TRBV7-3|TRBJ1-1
CASKRDANTEAFF
TGTGCCAGCAAGAGGGACGCAAACACTGAAGCTTTCTTT
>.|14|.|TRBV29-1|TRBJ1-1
CSVGNRTLHTEAFF
TGCAGCGTCGGGAACAGAACTCTGCACACTGAAGCTTTCTTT
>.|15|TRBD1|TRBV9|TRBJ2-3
CASSSTGAGTDTQYF
TGTGCCAGCAGCTCAACAGGGGCAGGTACAGATACGCAGTATTTT
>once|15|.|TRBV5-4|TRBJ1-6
CASSSGRDRISPLHF
TGTGCCAGCAGCTCGGGCCGGGACCGGATTTCACCCCTCCACTTT
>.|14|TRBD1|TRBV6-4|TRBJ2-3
CASSRTGGTDTQYF
TGTGCCAGCAGTAGGACAGGGGGCACAGATACGCAGTATTTT
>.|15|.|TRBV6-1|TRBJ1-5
CASSEGSDRNQPQHF
TGTGCCAGCAGTGAAGGCAGTGACCGCAATCAGCCCCAGCATTTT
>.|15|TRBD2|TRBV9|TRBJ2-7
CASSVVPAGGNEQYF
TGTGCCAGCAGCGTAGTCCCCGCGGGAGGAAACGAGCAGTACTTC
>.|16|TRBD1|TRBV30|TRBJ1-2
CAWSVRGGQGNYGYTF
TGTGCCTGGAGTGTTAGGGGCGGACAGGGGAACTATGGCTACACCTTC
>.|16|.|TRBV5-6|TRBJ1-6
CASSLDPGAFSSPLHF
TGTGCCAGCAGCTTGGATCCGGGGGCGTTCAGTTCACCCCTCCACTTT
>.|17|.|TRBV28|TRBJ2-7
CASSSNAPGLPSYEQYF
TGTGCCAGCAGTTCCAATGCCCCGGGACTGCCCTCCTACGAGCAGTACTTC
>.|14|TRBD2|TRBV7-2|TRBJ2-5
CASSLRTRQETQYF
TGTGCCAGCAGCTTACGGACTAGACAAGAGACCCAGTACTTC
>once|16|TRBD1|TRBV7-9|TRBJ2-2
CASSAPDRGRTGELFF
TGTGCCAGCAGCGCGCCAGACAGGGGAAGAACCGGGGAGCTGTTTTTT
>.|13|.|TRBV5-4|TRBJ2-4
CASSLNWENIQYF
TGTGCCAGCAGCTTAAATTGGGAAAACATTCAGTACTTC
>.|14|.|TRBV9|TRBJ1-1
CASSVEVHNTEAFF
TGTGCCAGCAGCGTAGAAGTCCACAACACTGAAGCTTTCTTT
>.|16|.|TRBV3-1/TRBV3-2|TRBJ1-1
CASSPPGMLMNTEAFF
TGTGCCAGCAGCCCGCCAGGGATGCTAATGAACACTGAAGCTTTCTTT
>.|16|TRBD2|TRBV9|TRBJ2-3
CASSETRTSGPDTQYF
TGTGCCAGCAGCGAGACCCGGACTAGCGGGCCAGATACGCAGTATTTT
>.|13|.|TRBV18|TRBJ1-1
CASFVDLNTEAFF
TGTGCCAGCTTTGTAGACTTGAACACTGAAGCTTTCTTT
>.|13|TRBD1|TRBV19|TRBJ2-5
CASAGTDQETQYF
TGTGCCAGCGCCGGGACAGACCAAGAGACCCAGTACTTC
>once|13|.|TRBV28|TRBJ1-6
CASSGVRHSPLHF
TGTGCCAGCAGTGGGGTGAGGCATTCACCCCTCCACTTT
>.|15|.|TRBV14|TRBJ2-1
CASSQRRFSNNEQFF
TGTGCCAGCAGCCAAAGACGGTTCTCGAACAATGAGCAGTTCTTC
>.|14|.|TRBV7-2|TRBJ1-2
CASSLSWTAYGYTF
TGTGCCAGCAGCTTATCTTGGACAGCCTATGGCTACACCTTC
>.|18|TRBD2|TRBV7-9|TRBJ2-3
CASSLTPTSGWGTDTQYF
TGTGCCAGCAGCTTAACGCCAACTAGCGGTTGGGGCACAGATACGCAGTATTTT
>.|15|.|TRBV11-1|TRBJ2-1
CASSPGQDYVGEQFF
TGTGCCAGCAGTCCCGGACAAGACTACGTCGGTGAGCAGTTCTTC
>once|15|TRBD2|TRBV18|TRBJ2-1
CASSPRSGGGNEQFF
TGTGCCAGCTCACCGAGGTCGGGAGGGGGAAATGAGCAGTTCTTC
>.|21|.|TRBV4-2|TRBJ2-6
CASSQDGGRYGASSGANVLTF
TGTGCCAGCAGCCAAGACGGGGGCAGATACGGAGCTAGCTCTGGGGCCAACGTCCTGACTTTC
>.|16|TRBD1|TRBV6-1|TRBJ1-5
CASSDWFGQGGQPQHF
TGTGCCAGCAGTGATTGGTTCGGACAGGGGGGACAGCCCCAGCATTTT
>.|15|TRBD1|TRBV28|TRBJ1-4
CASSLTGQGREKLFF
TGTGCCAGCAGTTTAACGGGACAGGGGCGCGAAAAACTGTTTTTT